Listed here are 4 T cell receptor beta chains from one sample, sequenced in a study of T cell responses to AZD1222 COVID-19 vaccine. The method was immunoSEQ multiplex PCR; TCRdb's version includes in-frame clones alone and lacks a portion of them. The sample has 150,000 or so clones, approximately 90% seen once. Sequencing used peripheral blood, obtained 28 days after the second AZD1222 dose. The receptors here all came from an adult who received the AZD1222 COVID-19 vaccine.

The chain combines TRBV24-1 with TRBJ1-3; TRBD1 matches at 8 bases. Losses at the gene ends were 2 bases for V and 16 bases for J; bases not matched to a gene: 6. The CDR3 runs to 12 residues. From germline, CDR1 is KGHDR and CDR2 SFDVKD. The CDR3 DNA is TGTGCCACCAGTGATTCAAGGACAGGGTTTTATTTT. Its protein is CATSDSRTGFYF.

This rearrangement joins TRBV10-3 to TRBJ2-5; 7 bases are a match to TRBD1. The CDR3 spans 15 residues. Germline CDR1 is ENHRY and CDR2 is SYGVKD. J gave up 5 bases and V 0 bases, and 6 bases lay outside the gene matches. The CDR3 reads CAISESGRGSETQYF. DNA for the CDR3: TGTGCCATCAGTGAGTCTGGCAGGGGGAGCGAGACCCAGTACTTC.

V gene TRBV28 combines with J gene TRBJ2-1, with D uncertain. The CDR3 loop spans 14 amino acids. Germline-derived CDR1 and CDR2 are MDHEN and SYDVKM. The germline V and J ends were trimmed by 7 bases and 6 bases, with 16 bases remaining between them. DNA of the CDR3: TGTGCCAGCAATCTGATTGAAGGCCTCAATGAGCAGTTCTTC. It is translated as CASNLIEGLNEQFF.

The chain employs TRBV6-2 or TRBV6-3 and TRBJ2-4, with D perhaps matching TRBD2 (5 bases). V lost 0 bases and J 0 bases, leaving 12 bases between the germline ends. This CDR3 spans 17 amino acids. Germline V gene data show CDR1 as MNHEY and CDR2 as SVGEGT. This CDR3 is CASSYSSPGLAKNIQYF. The DNA for the CDR3 is TGTGCCAGCAGTTACTCAAGCCCTGGACTAGCCAAAAACATTCAGTACTTC.